The clone carrying this TCR beta chain was recorded at least ten times. Its cognate antigen is unknown. Trimming stripped 4 bases from V and 2 bases from J, with 19 bases between. Germline V gene lookup returns CDR1 SGHTA and CDR2 FQGTGA. The CDR3 is made up of 17 amino acids. From the 5' RACE reads, TCRdb called clonotypes with MiXCR, one entry per CDR3 protein. Among 27,000 or so distinct CDR3 sequences, roughly 7.4% were seen once, and the ten largest hold roughly 15%. This sample was taken from a study of T-cell memory formation after mild COVID-19. Study outcomes and limitations: Clones contracting day 15 to 85 were balanced CD4/CD8; later expanders leaned CD4+. Some clones that responded turned up in pre-infection memory, which suggests that cross-reactive memory joined in. The authors left the SARS-CoV-2 specificity of second-wave clones peaking on day 37 unconfirmed.

The sequenced sample was PBMCs or a T cell subset sorted from them (not recorded which). This chain joins TRBV7-3 and TRBJ2-3; D is unclear. This TCR was recovered from an adult woman who had mild COVID-19 (a few samples of this study predate the infection). Cell type and time point are not known. For the CDR3, the DNA is TGTGCCAGCAGCTCTCGAGGCTCCCCGTCCTACACAGATACGCAGTATTTT. Its translation is CASSSRGSPSYTDTQYF.